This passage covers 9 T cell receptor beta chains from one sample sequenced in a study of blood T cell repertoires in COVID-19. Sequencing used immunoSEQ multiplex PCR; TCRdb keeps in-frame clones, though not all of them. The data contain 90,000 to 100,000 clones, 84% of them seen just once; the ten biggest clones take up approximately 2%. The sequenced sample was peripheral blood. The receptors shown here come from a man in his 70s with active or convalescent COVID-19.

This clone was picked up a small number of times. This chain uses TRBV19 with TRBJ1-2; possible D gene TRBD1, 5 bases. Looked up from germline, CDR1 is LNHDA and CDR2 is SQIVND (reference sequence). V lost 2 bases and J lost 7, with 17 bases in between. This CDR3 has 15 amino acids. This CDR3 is CASSIIVWQGGGYTF. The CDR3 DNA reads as TGTGCCAGTAGTATAATCGTCTGGCAGGGCGGTGGCTACACCTTC.

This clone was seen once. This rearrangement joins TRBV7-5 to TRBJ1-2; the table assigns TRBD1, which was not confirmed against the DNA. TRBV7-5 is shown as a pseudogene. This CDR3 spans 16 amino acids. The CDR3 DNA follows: TGTGCCAGAAGCCAAAACATTCCGACAGGGACTTATGGCTACACCTTC. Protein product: CARSQNIPTGTYGYTF.

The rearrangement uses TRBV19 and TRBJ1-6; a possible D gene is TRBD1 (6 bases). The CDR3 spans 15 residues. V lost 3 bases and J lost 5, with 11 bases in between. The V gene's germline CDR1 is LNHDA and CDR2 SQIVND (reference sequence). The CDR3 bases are TGTGCCAGTAGTATCCTCAGGGGAGATAATTCACCCCTCCACTTT. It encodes CASSILRGDNSPLHF.

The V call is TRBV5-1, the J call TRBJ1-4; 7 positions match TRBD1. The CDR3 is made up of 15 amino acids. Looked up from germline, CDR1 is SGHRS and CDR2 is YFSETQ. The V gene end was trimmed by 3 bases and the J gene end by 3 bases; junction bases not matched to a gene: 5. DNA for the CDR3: TGCGCCAGCAGCTCGGACAGGCTGGCTAATGAAAAACTGTTTTTT. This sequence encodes CASSSDRLANEKLFF.

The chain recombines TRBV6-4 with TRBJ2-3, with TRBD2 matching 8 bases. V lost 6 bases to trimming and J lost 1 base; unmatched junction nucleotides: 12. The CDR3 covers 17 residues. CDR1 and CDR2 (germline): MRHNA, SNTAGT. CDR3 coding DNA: TGTGCCAGCAGGGGGAAAGGCGGGGGGCCGCGCACAGATACGCAGTATTTT. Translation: CASRGKGGGPRTDTQYF.

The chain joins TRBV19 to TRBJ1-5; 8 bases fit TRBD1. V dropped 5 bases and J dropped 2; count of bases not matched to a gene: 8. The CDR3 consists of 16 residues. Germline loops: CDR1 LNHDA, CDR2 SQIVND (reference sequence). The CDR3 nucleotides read TGTGCCAGTAGTGTCATACAGGGGGGGGGCAATCAGCCCCAGCATTTT. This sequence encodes CASSVIQGGGNQPQHF.

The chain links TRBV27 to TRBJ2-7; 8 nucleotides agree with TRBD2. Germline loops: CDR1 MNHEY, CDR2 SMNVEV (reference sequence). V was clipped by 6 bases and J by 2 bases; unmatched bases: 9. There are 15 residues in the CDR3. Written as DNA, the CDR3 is TGTGCCAGCAGACCCTACCGGGAGGGAACCTACGAGCAGTACTTC. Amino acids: CASRPYREGTYEQYF.

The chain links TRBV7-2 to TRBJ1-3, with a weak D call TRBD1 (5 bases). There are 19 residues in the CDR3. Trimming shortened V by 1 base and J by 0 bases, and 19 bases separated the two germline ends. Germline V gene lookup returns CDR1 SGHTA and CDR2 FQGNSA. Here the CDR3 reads CASSLVSSGRASSGNTIYF. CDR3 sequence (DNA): TGTGCCAGCAGCTTAGTATCATCGGGCAGGGCAAGCTCTGGAAACACCATATATTTT.

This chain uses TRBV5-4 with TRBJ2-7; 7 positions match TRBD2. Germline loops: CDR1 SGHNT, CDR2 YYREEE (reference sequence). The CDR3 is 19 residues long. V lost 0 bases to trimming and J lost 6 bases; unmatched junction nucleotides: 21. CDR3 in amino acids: CASSLASGRGRFSSGEQYF. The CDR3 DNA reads TGTGCCAGCAGCTTGGCTTCTGGGAGGGGAAGGTTTTCTTCTGGCGAGCAGTACTTC.